These 28 T cell receptor beta chains share one sample of origin, sequenced in a study of metastatic and nonmetastatic thyroid tumors. No treatment of any kind had been given to any patient before thyroid surgery. TCRdb redid the clone calls on the PCR reads using MiXCR. Of roughly 30,000 clones listed, more than 10% are singletons. Sample: blood. The receptors were gathered from a female donor with papillary thyroid cancer or a benign thyroid nodule (not recorded which). Some clones in this sample may be carry-over from other donors' samples.

J is TRBJ2-2 and V is TRBV5-1; maybe TRBD1 (5 bases). CDR1 and CDR2 (germline): SGHRS, YFSETQ. This CDR3 region has 13 residues. V gave up 4 bases and J gave up 8 bases, with 12 bases separating them. The CDR3 bases are TGCGCCAGCAGCGCGACAGTGAGGGGGGAGCTGTTTTTT. It is translated as CASSATVRGELFF.

This clone was counted at least ten times. The rearrangement links TRBV29-1 to TRBJ1-1, with D possibly TRBD1 on 5 matching bases. CDR1 and CDR2 (germline): SQVTM, ANQGSEA. Trimming removed 2 bases from V and 11 bases from J, with 15 bases in between. CDR3 length: 12 residues. The CDR3 DNA sequence: TGCAGCGTTGAAAGGCAGGGCGGTATCGCTTTCTTT. This codes for CSVERQGGIAFF.

This clone came up many times. The V and J genes are TRBV4-2 and TRBJ2-5, with a weak D call TRBD2 (6 bases). Germline-derived CDR1 and CDR2 are LGHNA and YNFKEQ. V lost 4 bases and J 5 bases, leaving 20 bases between the germline ends. There are 16 residues in the CDR3. CDR3 region: CASSPGANGREETQYF. In DNA, the CDR3 is TGTGCCAGCAGCCCCGGGGCAAACGGGAGAGAGGAGACCCAGTACTTC.

This clone was seen repeatedly, ten times or more. This chain uses TRBV2 with TRBJ1-4; unclear D gene. The CDR3 covers 15 residues. V was shortened by 7 bases and J by 7 bases, with 19 bases between the two germline ends. From germline, CDR1 is SNHLY and CDR2 FYNNEI. The CDR3 spells CASTPRVLPSEKLFF. The CDR3 coding sequence is TGTGCCAGCACCCCTCGCGTATTACCAAGTGAAAAACTGTTTTTT.

This clone has just a few counts. The gene calls are TRBV5-1 and TRBJ2-1, with a weak D call TRBD2 (5 bases). The V gene lost 4 bases and the J gene lost 0 bases, with 8 bases spanning the gap. Germline CDR1 is SGHRS and CDR2 is YFSETQ. This CDR3 has 14 amino acids. The CDR3 bases are TGCGCCAGCAGCCGGGCGGGCTCCTACAATGAGCAGTTCTTC. Its translation is CASSRAGSYNEQFF. The full variable domain, rest sourced from reference TRBV5-1 and TRBJ2-1, is KAGVTQTPRYLIKTRGQQVTLSCSPISGHRSVSWYQQTPGQGLQFLFEYFSETQRNKGNFPGRFSGRQFSNSRSEMNVSTLELGDSALYLCASSRAGSYNEQFFGPGTRLTVL.

In this sample, this clone turned up many times. The V gene is TRBV5-1, the J gene TRBJ1-6; 9 nucleotides align to TRBD1. There are 15 residues in the CDR3. Losses at the gene ends were 5 bases for V and 9 bases for J; bases not matched to a gene: 9. The germline gives CDR1 SGHRS, CDR2 YFSETQ. CDR3 loop: CASRSSGQGGSPLHF. The CDR3 coding sequence is TGCGCCAGCAGATCGTCGGGACAGGGAGGTTCACCCCTCCACTTT. The whole variable domain, filled in from reference TRBV5-1 and TRBJ1-6, reads KAGVTQTPRYLIKTRGQQVTLSCSPISGHRSVSWYQQTPGQGLQFLFEYFSETQRNKGNFPGRFSGRQFSNSRSEMNVSTLELGDSALYLCASRSSGQGGSPLHFGNGTRLTVT.

This clone was counted many times. The gene calls are TRBV4-1 and TRBJ2-1, with D hard to call. The germline gives CDR1 MGHRA, CDR2 YSYEKL. V was pared by 4 bases and J by 7 bases, with 11 bases between. There are 13 residues in the CDR3. The CDR3 here is CASSPSTRNEQFF. The CDR3 nucleotides are TGCGCCAGCAGCCCGAGCACCCGGAATGAGCAGTTCTTC.

There are many counts of this clone. The V and J genes are TRBV11-2 and TRBJ1-1; D gene uncertain. Germline lookup yields CDR1 SGHAT and CDR2 FQNNGV. The V end was cut by 0 bases, the J end by 1 base, with 12 bases between. This CDR3 has 16 residues. CDR3 sequence: CASSLDVQKSNTEAFF. The CDR3 DNA follows: TGTGCCAGCAGCTTAGACGTCCAGAAATCGAACACTGAAGCTTTCTTT.

This clone was observed many times. V and J are TRBV20-1 and TRBJ2-7; 8 bases agree with TRBD1. The CDR3 is made up of 15 amino acids. The J segment lost 2 bases and the V segment lost 0 bases, leaving 6 bases of the junction unmatched. From germline, CDR1 is DFQATT and CDR2 SNEGSKA (reference sequence). The CDR3 loop is CSARDPRTGPYEQYF. For the CDR3, the DNA is TGCAGTGCTAGAGACCCCCGGACAGGGCCCTACGAGCAGTACTTC.

The chain carries TRBV11-2 and TRBJ2-1; 7 nucleotides align to TRBD2. Germline V CDR1 and CDR2: SGHAT, FQNNGV. V shed 1 base and J 4 bases; nucleotides not matched to a gene: 13. The CDR3 consists of 18 residues. The CDR3 loop reads CASSLGATSLPLYNEQFF. The CDR3 DNA sequence: TGTGCCAGCAGCTTAGGAGCGACTAGCCTCCCTTTATACAATGAGCAGTTCTTC. The whole variable domain, remainder taken from reference TRBV11-2 and TRBJ2-1, is EAGVAQSPRYKIIEKRQSVAFWCNPISGHATLYWYQQILGQGPKLLIQFQNNGVVDDSQLPKDRFSAERLKGVDSTLKIQPAKLEDSAVYLCASSLGATSLPLYNEQFFGPGTRLTVL.

This clone has at least ten counts. The genes are TRBV5-4 and TRBJ1-5, with 7 bases fitting TRBD1. Trimming at V came to 5 bases and at J to 5 bases, leaving 7 bases not matched to a gene. Germline assignment: CDR1 SGHNT and CDR2 YYREEE (reference sequence). The CDR3 consists of 14 residues. The CDR3 here is CASRDQGDDQPQHF. CDR3 nucleotides: TGTGCCAGCAGGGATCAGGGGGATGATCAGCCCCAGCATTTT.

Ten or more counts support this clone. The gene calls are TRBV6-1 and TRBJ2-7; no clear D gene. The germline V and J ends were trimmed by 2 bases and 4 bases, with 6 bases remaining between them. The CDR3 contains 12 residues. Germline V gene lookup returns CDR1 MNHNS and CDR2 SASEGT. The CDR3 region is CASSEKGYEQYF. CDR3 coding DNA: TGTGCCAGCAGTGAAAAGGGTTACGAGCAGTACTTC.

Ten or more counts support this clone. The chain is built from TRBV29-1 and TRBJ2-2, with 14 bases that match TRBD2. Germline loops: CDR1 SQVTM, CDR2 ANQGSEA. This CDR3 spans 16 amino acids. The junction had 8 bases not matched to a gene; V was cut back by 6 bases and J by 5 bases. The CDR3 coding sequence is TGCAGCGTCCCGGGACTAGCGGGAGTAGGAACCGGGGAGCTGTTTTTT. This encodes CSVPGLAGVGTGELFF.

In this sample, this clone turned up many times. The rearrangement joins TRBV28 to TRBJ1-1; unclear D gene. CDR1 MDHEN and CDR2 SYDVKM come from the germline V gene. Trimming stripped 1 base from V and 11 bases from J, with 11 bases between. The CDR3 totals 12 residues. The CDR3 DNA sequence: TGTGCCAGCAGTTTATCTGGGAGGGTGGCTTTCTTT. This translates into CASSLSGRVAFF.

The V gene is TRBV27, the J gene TRBJ2-7; tentative D call: TRBD2 (5 bases). The CDR3 spans 13 residues. CDR1 is MNHEY and CDR2 is SMNVEV in the germline V gene (reference sequence). Trimming left V 2 bases short and J 7 bases short, with 12 bases between. CDR3 bases: TGTGCCAGCAGTTTAGTCCTCAGAGGGGAGCAGTACTTC. Protein sequence: CASSLVLRGEQYF.

This clone came up many times. The chain has TRBV7-2 and TRBJ1-1; 9 nucleotides align to TRBD1. This CDR3 has 14 residues. V shed 3 bases, J shed 6 bases, and the junction held 5 bases outside the gene matches. In germline, CDR1 is SGHTA, CDR2 FQGNSA. CDR3: CASSFQQGAAEAFF. The CDR3 DNA is TGTGCCAGCAGCTTCCAACAGGGGGCCGCTGAAGCTTTCTTT.

In this sample, this clone turned up many times. V and J are TRBV20-1 and TRBJ2-7, with 8 bases lining up with TRBD1. Trimming cost V 0 bases and J 2 bases; bases outside gene matches: 6. The CDR3 covers 15 residues. Germline CDR1 is DFQATT and CDR2 is SNEGSKA (reference sequence). The CDR3 protein is CSARDRQGPTYEQYF. In DNA, the CDR3 is TGCAGTGCTAGAGATCGACAGGGGCCGACCTACGAGCAGTACTTC.

There are many counts of this clone. The chain joins TRBV27 to TRBJ1-1; D not certain. Trimming pared 5 bases from V and 5 bases from J, leaving 21 bases between. This CDR3 has 16 residues. Germline loops: CDR1 MNHEY, CDR2 SMNVEV (reference sequence). CDR3 nucleotides: TGTGCCAGCAGTAAGCTGTTGGAGGGTTCGGGAACTGAAGCTTTCTTT. It specifies CASSKLLEGSGTEAFF.

In this sample, this clone turned up many times. The chain carries TRBV28 and TRBJ2-7, with D possibly matching TRBD1 (6 bases). V was clipped by 5 bases and J by 3 bases, with 14 bases between them. Germline CDR1 MDHEN, CDR2 SYDVKM. This CDR3 region has 14 residues. The CDR3 sequence is CASSIQGHDYEQYF. CDR3 nucleotides: TGTGCCAGCAGTATACAGGGACATGACTACGAGCAGTACTTC.

This clone was seen repeatedly, ten times or more. This chain connects TRBV7-3 to TRBJ2-1, with D perhaps given as TRBD1 or TRBD2 (6 bases each). Germline V gene lookup returns CDR1 SGHTA and CDR2 FQGTGA. Deletions cut 2 bases from V and 8 bases from J, with 13 bases between. The CDR3 consists of 14 residues. CDR3 nucleotide sequence: TGTGCCAGCAGCTTAGGGGGCGGGGACCATGAGCAGTTCTTC. The encoded protein is CASSLGGGDHEQFF. Based on the CDR3 plus reference TRBV7-3 and TRBJ2-1, the full variable domain is GAGVSQTPSNKVTEKGKYVELRCDPISGHTALYWYRQSLGQGPEFLIYFQGTGAADDSGLPNDRFFAVRPEGSVSTLKIQRTERGDSAVYLCASSLGGGDHEQFFGPGTRLTVL.

In DNA form, the CDR3 reads TGTGCCAGCAGCCAATACTCTGGAAACACCATATATTTT. Translated: CASSQYSGNTIYF. The chain combines TRBV3-1 with TRBJ1-3; no clear D gene. CDR1 and CDR2 (germline): LGHDT, YNNKEL (reference sequence). Trimming shortened V by 2 bases and J by 0 bases, and 2 bases separated the two germline ends. This CDR3 contains 13 residues.

This chain joins TRBV6-1 and TRBJ1-6, with D maybe TRBD1 (6 bases). There are 13 residues in the CDR3. V lost 8 bases and J 8 bases, leaving 13 bases between the germline ends. Germline V gene sequence: CDR1 MNHNS, CDR2 SASEGT. CDR3 loop: CASHYREYSPLHF. The DNA of the CDR3 is TGTGCCAGCCACTACAGGGAATATTCACCCCTCCACTTT.

This clone showed up many times. The sample has other DNA sequences that encode this CDR3 too. This chain connects TRBV2 to TRBJ1-6, with no clear D. Looked up from germline, CDR1 is SNHLY and CDR2 is FYNNEI. CDR3 length: 13 amino acids. V was cut by 7 bases and J by 8 bases, with 12 bases left in between. The CDR3 nucleotides are TGTGCCAGCAATCCCCTTTTAGATTCACCCCTCCACTTT. Protein: CASNPLLDSPLHF.

This clone was observed at least ten times. The rearrangement joins TRBV11-2 to TRBJ2-7; a weak D match, TRBD1 (6 bases). The CDR3 runs 16 residues. Trimming took off 5 bases at V and 4 bases at J, with 21 bases between the two ends. CDR1 and CDR2 (germline): SGHAT, FQNNGV. The chain's CDR3 is CASSPDGGRGAYEQYF. The CDR3 coding sequence is TGTGCCAGCAGCCCCGATGGCGGCAGGGGCGCTTACGAGCAGTACTTC.

This clone was detected many times. The chain employs TRBV6-1 and TRBJ1-5; D gene ambiguous. V lost 6 bases and J lost 1, with 13 bases in between. The CDR3 is made up of 15 amino acids. The V gene's germline CDR1 is MNHNS and CDR2 SASEGT. The CDR3 region is CASSLTPDSNQPQHF. As DNA, the CDR3 is TGTGCCAGCAGCCTAACGCCTGACAGCAATCAGCCCCAGCATTTT.

V usage is TRBV7-2 and J usage is TRBJ2-7; the D call may be TRBD1 or TRBD2 (5 bases each). The CDR3 covers 15 residues. V was cut by 5 bases and J by 0 bases, with 14 bases left in between. Per the germline V gene, CDR1 is SGHTA and CDR2 is FQGNSA. The CDR3: CASSLGRDGSYEQYF. For the CDR3, the DNA is TGTGCCAGCAGCCTCGGCCGGGACGGCTCCTACGAGCAGTACTTC. Looking up the rest from reference TRBV7-2 and TRBJ2-7 gives the full variable domain: GAGVSQSPSNKVTEKGKDVELRCDPISGHTALYWYRQSLGQGLEFLIYFQGNSAPDKSGLPSDRFSAERTGGSVSTLTIQRTQQEDSAVYLCASSLGRDGSYEQYFGPGTRLTVT.

This clone was seen many times. The CDR3 DNA is TGCAGTGCTAGAGGCGGACTAGGAGCCGGGGAGCTGTTTTTT. Translated, it gives CSARGGLGAGELFF. This chain connects TRBV20-1 to TRBJ2-2; 7 positions match TRBD2. Germline V CDR1 and CDR2: DFQATT, SNEGSKA (reference sequence). The trim removed 1 base at V and 6 bases at J, leaving 5 bases unmatched. This CDR3 region has 14 residues.

This clone appeared many times. The J gene is TRBJ2-1, the V gene TRBV7-6; 8 bases align to TRBD2. Germline lookup yields CDR1 SGHVS and CDR2 FNYEAQ. The V and J ends lost 0 bases and 0 bases, in that order; junction bases with no gene match: 1. This CDR3 contains 16 residues. CDR3 DNA: TGTGCCAGCAGCTTAGCAGGGACTAGCTCCTACAATGAGCAGTTCTTC. It encodes CASSLAGTSSYNEQFF.